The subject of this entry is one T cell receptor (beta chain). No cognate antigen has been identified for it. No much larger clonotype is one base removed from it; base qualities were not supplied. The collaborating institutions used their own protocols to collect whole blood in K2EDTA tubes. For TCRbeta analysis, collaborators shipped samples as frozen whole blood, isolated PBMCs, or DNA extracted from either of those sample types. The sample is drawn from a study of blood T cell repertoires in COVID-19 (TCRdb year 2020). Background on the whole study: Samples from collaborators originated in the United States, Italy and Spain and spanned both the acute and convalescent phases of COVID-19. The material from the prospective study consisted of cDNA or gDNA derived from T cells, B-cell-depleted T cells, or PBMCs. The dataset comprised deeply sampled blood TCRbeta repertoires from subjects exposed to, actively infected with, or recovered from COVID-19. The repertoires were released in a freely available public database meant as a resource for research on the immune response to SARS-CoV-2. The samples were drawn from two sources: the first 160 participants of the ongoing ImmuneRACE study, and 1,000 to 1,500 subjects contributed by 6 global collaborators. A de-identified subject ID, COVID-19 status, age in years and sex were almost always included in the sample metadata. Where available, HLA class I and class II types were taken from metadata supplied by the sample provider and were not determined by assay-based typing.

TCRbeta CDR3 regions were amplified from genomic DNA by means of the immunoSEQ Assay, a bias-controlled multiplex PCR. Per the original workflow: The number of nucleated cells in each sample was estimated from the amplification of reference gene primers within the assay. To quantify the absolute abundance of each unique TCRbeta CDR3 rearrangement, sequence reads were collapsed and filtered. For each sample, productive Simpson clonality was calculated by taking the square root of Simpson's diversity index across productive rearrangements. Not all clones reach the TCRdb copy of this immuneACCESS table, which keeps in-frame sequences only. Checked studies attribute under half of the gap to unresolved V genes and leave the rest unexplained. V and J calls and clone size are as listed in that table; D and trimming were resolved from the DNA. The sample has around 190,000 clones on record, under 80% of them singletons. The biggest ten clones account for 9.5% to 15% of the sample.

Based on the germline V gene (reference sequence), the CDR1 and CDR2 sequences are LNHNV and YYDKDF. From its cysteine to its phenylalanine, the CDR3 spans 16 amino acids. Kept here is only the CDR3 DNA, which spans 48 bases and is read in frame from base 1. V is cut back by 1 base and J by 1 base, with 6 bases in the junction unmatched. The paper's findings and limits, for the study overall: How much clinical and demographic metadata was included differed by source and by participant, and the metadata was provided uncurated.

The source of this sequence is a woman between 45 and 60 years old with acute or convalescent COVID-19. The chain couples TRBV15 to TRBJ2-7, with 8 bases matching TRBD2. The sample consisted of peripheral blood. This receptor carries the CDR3 CATSRGGGQRSYEQYF. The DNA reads TGTGCCACCAGCAGAGGCGGGGGGCAAAGGTCCTACGAGCAGTACTTC.